Following are 25 T cell receptor beta chains from one sample sequenced in a study of chemoradiotherapy in HPV16-positive cancers. TCRdb's copy holds only in-frame clones and misses some; the assay was immunoSEQ multiplex PCR. This table has approximately 50,000 clones, roughly 90% appearing once. The specimen was blood, collected from a patient who underwent chemoradiotherapy. The receptors shown here come from a human donor with HPV-associated anogenital cancer.

The J gene is TRBJ2-5, the V gene TRBV11-3, with 7 bases that match TRBD2. The CDR3 totals 14 residues. The V and J ends lost 4 bases and 1 base, in that order; junction bases with no gene match: 3. The germline gives CDR1 SGHNT, CDR2 YENEEA. This chain's CDR3 is CASSSRGGQETQYF. CDR3 sequence (DNA): TGTGCCAGCAGCTCCCGCGGGGGCCAAGAGACCCAGTACTTC.

This chain uses TRBV9 with TRBJ1-2; 8 nucleotides line up with TRBD1. Germline V lookup: CDR1 SGDLS, CDR2 YYNGEE. The CDR3 loop spans 14 amino acids. J was trimmed by 7 bases and V by 0 bases; bases with no gene match: 5. This chain's CDR3 is CASSVGQGASGYTF. In DNA form, the CDR3 reads TGTGCCAGCAGCGTAGGGCAGGGGGCATCTGGCTACACCTTC.

The rearrangement joins TRBV4-1 to TRBJ1-1; 8 nucleotides agree with TRBD1. This CDR3 spans 15 amino acids. Germline CDR1 and CDR2: MGHRA and YSYEKL. V was pared by 4 bases and J by 6 bases, with 10 bases of the junction left unmatched. The CDR3 region is CASSPDPGGNPEAFF. CDR3 nucleotide sequence: TGCGCCAGCAGCCCAGATCCAGGGGGCAATCCTGAAGCTTTCTTT.

V usage is TRBV18 and J usage is TRBJ1-5; TRBD1 is a possible D gene (6 bases). The V gene's germline CDR1 is KGHSH and CDR2 LQKENI. V lost 3 bases and J 6 bases, leaving 18 bases between the germline ends. The CDR3 spans 16 residues. The CDR3 spells CASSPFGNREGQPQHF. The DNA of the CDR3 is TGTGCCAGCTCACCTTTCGGGAACAGGGAGGGTCAGCCCCAGCATTTT.

The CDR3, as DNA: TGCGCCAGCAGCCCCGGGACAGGGGCCACTGAAGCTTTCTTT. Its translation: CASSPGTGATEAFF. This chain joins TRBV5-1 and TRBJ1-1, with 10 bases identical to TRBD1. Germline V CDR1 and CDR2: SGHRS, YFSETQ. After removal of 4 bases from V and 4 bases from J, the junction contained 4 bases not matched to a gene. The CDR3 sequence is 14 residues long.

The rearrangement links TRBV30 to TRBJ1-1; D ambiguous. Germline lookup yields CDR1 GTSNPN and CDR2 SVGIG (reference sequence). V was pared by 0 bases and J by 4 bases, with 12 bases between. The CDR3 spans 14 residues. In DNA, the CDR3 is TGTGCCTGGAGTGTACCCTGGGGAGGCACTGAAGCTTTCTTT. The encoded protein is CAWSVPWGGTEAFF.

This clone came up once. The chain recombines TRBV6-5 with TRBJ1-5; D call uncertain. The germline V gene encodes CDR1 MNHEY and CDR2 SVGAGI. The CDR3 loop spans 8 amino acids. The CDR3 region is CFNQPQHF. The DNA for the CDR3 is TGTTTTAATCAGCCCCAGCATTTT.

CDR3 bases: TGTGCCAGCAGCGCGGGGGGAACTAATGAAAAACTGTTTTTT. Translated: CASSAGGTNEKLFF. The chain joins TRBV9 to TRBJ1-4; weak D call: TRBD1 (5 bases). Germline V gene data show CDR1 as SGDLS and CDR2 as YYNGEE. The CDR3 runs 14 residues. V shed 3 bases and J shed 1 base, with 7 bases lying between them.

The chain uses TRBV5-1 and TRBJ2-3, with a weak D call TRBD2 (5 bases). The CDR3 is made up of 14 amino acids. Germline CDR1 SGHRS, CDR2 YFSETQ. V was shortened by 1 base and J by 4 bases, with 10 bases between the two germline ends. The CDR3 DNA sequence: TGCGCCAGCAGCTTGCAACTAGTCGCAGATACGCAGTATTTT. This codes for CASSLQLVADTQYF.

This clone is termed medium-sized. The V gene is TRBV19, the J gene TRBJ2-6, with D unclear. Trimming left V 3 bases short and J 0 bases short, with 6 bases between. This CDR3 region has 15 residues. Germline V lookup: CDR1 LNHDA, CDR2 SQIVND (reference sequence). The chain's CDR3 is CASSMGSSGANVLTF. CDR3 in DNA: TGTGCCAGTAGTATGGGCAGCTCTGGGGCCAACGTCCTGACTTTC.

This chain connects TRBV5-6 to TRBJ1-1; possible D gene TRBD1, 6 bases. Trimming stripped 4 bases from V and 5 bases from J, with 18 bases between. This CDR3 region has 15 residues. The germline gives CDR1 SGHDT, CDR2 YYEEEE. The CDR3 protein is CASSLFNGQGTEAFF. CDR3 coding DNA: TGTGCCAGCAGCCTCTTCAATGGGCAGGGGACTGAAGCTTTCTTT.

The chain has TRBV7-2 and TRBJ2-5; 8 positions match TRBD2. J lost 4 bases, V lost 1 base, and 11 bases had no gene match. Germline V gene sequence: CDR1 SGHTA, CDR2 FQGNSA. This CDR3 region has 17 residues. The CDR3 coding sequence is TGTGCCAGCAGCTTAGAACTAGCGGCATCAGCGGGAGAGACCCAGTACTTC. Protein: CASSLELAASAGETQYF. Full variable domain (outside the CDR3, taken from reference TRBV7-2 and TRBJ2-5): GAGVSQSPSNKVTEKGKDVELRCDPISGHTALYWYRQSLGQGLEFLIYFQGNSAPDKSGLPSDRFSAERTGGSVSTLTIQRTQQEDSAVYLCASSLELAASAGETQYFGPGTRLLVL.

The V and J genes are TRBV14 and TRBJ2-2, with a possible D match to TRBD1 (5 bases). CDR1 and CDR2 (germline): SGHDN, FVKESK. CDR3 size: 15 residues. Between the trimmed V and J ends, which lost 0 bases and 5 bases, there was a span of 10 bases. The CDR3 coding sequence is TGTGCCAGCAGCCAAGACAGGGTCTTGACCGGGGAGCTGTTTTTT. Translation: CASSQDRVLTGELFF.

The CDR3 protein is CASSLERTGNSPLHF. In nucleotides, the CDR3 is TGTGCCAGCAGCTTAGAACGGACGGGTAATTCACCCCTCCACTTT. The genes are TRBV11-2 and TRBJ1-6; D is ambiguous. Germline V lookup: CDR1 SGHAT, CDR2 FQNNGV. The CDR3 consists of 15 residues. The germline V and J ends were trimmed by 0 bases and 6 bases, with 9 bases remaining between them.

The J gene is TRBJ2-5, the V gene TRBV7-2, with D possibly being TRBD1 (5 bases). CDR1 SGHTA and CDR2 FQGNSA come from the germline V gene. The CDR3 consists of 13 residues. Trimming took 3 bases from V and 5 from J, leaving 10 bases between them. The CDR3 DNA reads as TGTGCCAGCAGCTTGGGGTCAGGGGAGACCCAGTACTTC. Encoded protein: CASSLGSGETQYF.

J is TRBJ2-7 and V is TRBV6-6, with a possible D match to TRBD1 (7 bases). There are 12 residues in the CDR3. V lost 11 bases and J 2 bases, leaving 13 bases between the germline ends. Per germline, CDR1 MNHNY and CDR2 SVGAGI (reference sequence). CDR3 bases: TGTGCCGCGGAGGGGGCTGCCTACGAGCAGTACTTC. Translated: CAAEGAAYEQYF.

The chain has TRBV7-2 and TRBJ1-1; 8 bases fit TRBD1. Losses at the gene ends were 5 bases for V and 5 bases for J; bases not matched to a gene: 4. The CDR3 runs 13 residues. Germline CDR1 is SGHTA and CDR2 is FQGNSA. In nucleotides, the CDR3 is TGTGCCAGCAGCCGGACAGGGTGGACTGAAGCTTTCTTT. Translated, it gives CASSRTGWTEAFF. The variable domain in full, with the rest retrieved from reference TRBV7-2 and TRBJ1-1, is GAGVSQSPSNKVTEKGKDVELRCDPISGHTALYWYRQSLGQGLEFLIYFQGNSAPDKSGLPSDRFSAERTGGSVSTLTIQRTQQEDSAVYLCASSRTGWTEAFFGQGTRLTVV.

This clone turned up a few times. The chain recombines TRBV6-5 with TRBJ1-2, with 8 bases matching TRBD1. CDR1 is MNHEY and CDR2 is SVGAGI in the germline V gene. With V trimmed by 6 bases and J by 8 bases, 14 bases remained unmatched. The CDR3 spans 15 residues. The CDR3 region has the DNA TGTGCCAGCAGCAGGGGGCGACAATTACAGAGAGGCTACACCTTC. It yields the protein CASSRGRQLQRGYTF.

The chain couples TRBV6-5 to TRBJ1-6; 8 nucleotides line up with TRBD1. The germline gives CDR1 MNHEY, CDR2 SVGAGI. The V and J ends lost 2 bases and 4 bases, in that order; junction bases with no gene match: 1. The CDR3 has 15 amino acids. The DNA for the CDR3 is TGTGCCAGCAGTTACAGGACAGGGTATAATTCACCCCTCCACTTT. Residues: CASSYRTGYNSPLHF.

This chain connects TRBV5-5 to TRBJ2-2, with D uncertain. Germline lookup yields CDR1 SGHKS and CDR2 YYEKEE (reference sequence). V was cut by 5 bases and J by 1 base, with 9 bases left in between. This CDR3 region has 14 residues. CDR3: CASRLIWNTGELFF. The CDR3 DNA reads TGTGCCAGCAGATTGATCTGGAACACCGGGGAGCTGTTTTTT.

The V and J genes are TRBV4-2 and TRBJ2-7; 11 nucleotides line up with TRBD1. Losses at the gene ends were 4 bases for V and 4 bases for J; bases not matched to a gene: 9. This CDR3 region has 16 residues. Germline CDR1 reads LGHNA; CDR2 reads YNFKEQ. CDR3 in DNA: TGTGCCAGCAGCCTTTCTCCGGGACAGGGGGAGTACGAGCAGTACTTC. Its protein product is CASSLSPGQGEYEQYF.

The chain couples TRBV7-2 to TRBJ2-6; D gene ambiguous. Trimming stripped 5 bases from V and 0 bases from J, with 11 bases between. This CDR3 is 16 amino acids long. CDR1 is SGHTA, CDR2 FQGNSA, per germline. CDR3 coding DNA: TGTGCCAGCAGCCTACATCCATCCTCTGGGGCCAACGTCCTGACTTTC. It yields the protein CASSLHPSSGANVLTF.

This rearrangement joins TRBV4-1 to TRBJ2-1; D may be TRBD1 (7 bases). Per germline, CDR1 MGHRA and CDR2 YSYEKL. This CDR3 contains 16 residues. Trimming removed 0 bases from V and 4 bases from J, with 13 bases in between. The CDR3 coding sequence is TGCGCCAGCAGCCAAGATTCGGCAGGGGGGTACAATGAGCAGTTCTTC. Amino acid sequence: CASSQDSAGGYNEQFF.

This clone was detected only a few times. This chain connects TRBV19 to TRBJ1-3, with D unresolved. Trimming took off 9 bases at V and 0 bases at J, with 15 bases between the two ends. Germline values: CDR1 LNHDA, CDR2 SQIVND (reference sequence). The CDR3 runs to 15 residues. The CDR3 nucleotides are TGTGCCAGCGGCGGAGGGCTGAGCTCTGGAAACACCATATATTTT. Its translation: CASGGGLSSGNTIYF.

This chain connects TRBV19 to TRBJ2-2, with 10 bases matching TRBD2. With 3 bases clipped from V and 10 bases from J, the junction kept 8 bases outside the gene matches. This CDR3 spans 15 amino acids. Germline V lookup: CDR1 LNHDA, CDR2 SQIVND (reference sequence). DNA for the CDR3: TGTGCCAGTAGTATGTCCAGCGGGGGGGCCGAGGAGCTGTTTTTT. It codes for CASSMSSGGAEELFF.